Presented here are 25 T cell receptor beta chains from one specimen sequenced in a study of T cell responses to AZD1222 COVID-19 vaccine. The protocol was immunoSEQ multiplex PCR, while the TCRdb copy is restricted to in-frame clones and leaves out a portion. This sample carries some 140,000 clones, about 85% of them seen once, and the ten largest clones take around 3%. Here the sequenced sample was peripheral blood, taken on day 0 of AZD1222 vaccination. These receptors originate from an adult in good health.

This chain uses TRBV18 with TRBJ1-2; possible D gene TRBD1, 5 bases. Germline V gene lookup returns CDR1 KGHSH and CDR2 LQKENI. The CDR3 length is 13 residues. The ends were cut back, 4 bases at V and 0 bases at J, with 6 bases in the middle. The CDR3 here is CASSQGTNYGYTF. The DNA of the CDR3 is TGTGCCAGCTCACAGGGGACTAACTATGGCTACACCTTC.

V is TRBV5-1 and J is TRBJ2-2; D perhaps matches TRBD2 (6 bases). Germline CDR1 is SGHRS and CDR2 is YFSETQ. CDR3 length: 14 amino acids. Trimming took 4 bases from V and 5 from J, leaving 12 bases between them. The CDR3 sequence is CASSDYGGTGELFF. In DNA form, the CDR3 reads TGCGCCAGCAGCGATTACGGGGGTACCGGGGAGCTGTTTTTT.

V and J are TRBV19 and TRBJ1-5; D gene ambiguous. CDR1 and CDR2 (germline): LNHDA, SQIVND (reference sequence). CDR3 size: 16 residues. Trimming left V 3 bases short and J 0 bases short, with 12 bases between. The CDR3 bases are TGTGCCAGTAGTATCAATTCCATCGATAGCAATCAGCCCCAGCATTTT. Translation: CASSINSIDSNQPQHF.

This sequence joins TRBV14 and TRBJ2-2; D might be TRBD2 (6 bases). CDR3 size: 16 residues. V was pared by 4 bases and J by 4 bases, with 16 bases between. The germline CDR1 and CDR2 sequences are SGHDN and FVKESK. The CDR3 nucleotides read TGTGCCAGCAGCCTAAAAAGTCTGGGGGGCACCGGGGAGCTGTTTTTT. Protein sequence: CASSLKSLGGTGELFF.

The chain uses TRBV25-1 and TRBJ2-1, with TRBD2 matching 13 bases. Germline V CDR1 and CDR2: MGHDK, SYGVNS. The V segment lost 6 bases and the J segment 8 bases; nucleotides outside the gene matches: 10. This CDR3 region has 16 residues. The CDR3 loop reads CASSETSGGAIHEQFF. DNA for the CDR3: TGTGCCAGCAGCGAAACTAGCGGGGGGGCCATTCATGAGCAGTTCTTC.

The chain employs TRBV6-5 and TRBJ2-7, with TRBD1 matching 9 bases. From germline, CDR1 is MNHEY and CDR2 SVGAGI. The CDR3 length is 16 residues. J lost 1 base, V lost 0 bases, and 4 bases had no gene match. CDR3 coding DNA: TGTGCCAGCAGTTACTCGAGGGGACAGGGTTCCTACGAGCAGTACTTC. Translating gives CASSYSRGQGSYEQYF.

The chain employs TRBV29-1 and TRBJ1-2; TRBD1 might be the D (5 bases). Between the trimmed V and J ends, which lost 6 bases and 4 bases, there was a span of 15 bases. Germline V lookup: CDR1 SQVTM, CDR2 ANQGSEA. This CDR3 is 13 amino acids long. The CDR3 loop reads CSVEPRQSYGYTF. The CDR3 nucleotides are TGCAGCGTAGAACCTAGACAGAGCTATGGCTACACCTTC. Looking up the rest from reference TRBV29-1 and TRBJ1-2 gives the full variable domain: SAVISQKPSRDICQRGTSLTIQCQVDSQVTMMFWYRQQPGQSLTLIATANQGSEATYESGFVIDKFPISRPNLTFSTLTVSNMSPEDSSIYLCSVEPRQSYGYTFGSGTRLTVV.

This clone appeared a single time. The gene calls are TRBV19 and TRBJ2-5, with TRBD2 matching 11 bases. The length of the CDR3 is 15 residues. Germline CDR1 and CDR2: LNHDA and SQIVND (reference sequence). After removal of 4 bases from V and 5 bases from J, the junction contained 6 bases not matched to a gene. CDR3 nucleotides: TGTGCCAGTAGTAAACTAGCGGGGGTCCGGGAGACCCAGTACTTC. Translating it yields CASSKLAGVRETQYF. Filled out from reference TRBV19 and TRBJ2-5, the complete variable domain reads DGGITQSPKYLFRKEGQNVTLSCEQNLNHDAMYWYRQDPGQGLRLIYYSQIVNDFQKGDIAEGYSVSREKKESFPLTVTSAQKNPTAFYLCASSKLAGVRETQYFGPGTRLLVL.

The chain links TRBV7-3 to TRBJ2-2, with D perhaps TRBD2 (6 bases). Deletions cut 0 bases from V and 6 bases from J, with 17 bases between. The CDR3 covers 17 residues. Germline CDR1 is SGHTA and CDR2 is FQGTGA. As DNA, the CDR3 is TGTGCCAGCAGCTTAACGCTCCTTACTAGCATCCCCGGGGAGCTGTTTTTT. Amino acid sequence: CASSLTLLTSIPGELFF.

The chain carries TRBV28 and TRBJ1-2; TRBD1 might be the D (5 bases). Germline V CDR1 and CDR2: MDHEN, SYDVKM. The ends were cut back, 3 bases at V and 4 bases at J, with 6 bases in the middle. CDR3 length: 12 amino acids. The chain's CDR3 is CASSFRGYGYTF. The CDR3, as DNA: TGTGCCAGCAGTTTTAGGGGCTATGGCTACACCTTC.

J is TRBJ1-5 and V is TRBV7-6, with 9 bases identical to TRBD1. Germline CDR1 reads SGHVS; CDR2 reads FNYEAQ. V shed 4 bases, J shed 4 bases, and the junction held 5 bases outside the gene matches. CDR3 size: 15 residues. CDR3 residues: CASSYGTGWNQPQHF. The CDR3 DNA sequence: TGTGCCAGCAGCTACGGGACAGGGTGGAATCAGCCCCAGCATTTT.

This clone was seen once. The chain links TRBV9 to TRBJ1-6; the match to TRBD1 covers 8 bases. Germline-derived CDR1 and CDR2 are SGDLS and YYNGEE. The trim removed 3 bases at V and 10 bases at J, leaving 12 bases unmatched. The CDR3 runs to 16 residues. The CDR3, as DNA: TGTGCCAGCAGCGCCCAGTTGGACAGGGTGGGGTCACCCCTCCACTTT. Encoded protein: CASSAQLDRVGSPLHF.

The V and J genes are TRBV12-5 and TRBJ1-1, with D hard to call. There are 14 residues in the CDR3. V shed 7 bases and J shed 1 base, with 13 bases lying between them. Germline CDR1 reads LGHNT; CDR2 reads FRNRAP. CDR3: CASAPSAGNTEAFF. The CDR3, as DNA: TGTGCTAGTGCCCCCTCAGCAGGGAACACTGAAGCTTTCTTT.

This chain uses TRBV9 with TRBJ2-7; a possible D gene is TRBD1 (6 bases). The CDR3 contains 14 residues. V lost 0 bases, J lost 6 bases, and 13 bases lay in between. Germline CDR1 SGDLS, CDR2 YYNGEE. The CDR3 region is CASSVEPDRGEQYF. Written as DNA, the CDR3 is TGTGCCAGCAGCGTAGAGCCGGACAGAGGCGAGCAGTACTTC.

The chain links TRBV2 to TRBJ1-4; TRBD1 matches 7 bases. V was clipped by 8 bases and J by 7 bases; unmatched bases: 10. CDR3 length: 14 amino acids. The germline V gene has CDR1 SNHLY and CDR2 FYNNEI. The CDR3 DNA reads TGTGCCAGCGGAGCCCCGGGACAGATTGAAAAACTGTTTTTT. Its protein is CASGAPGQIEKLFF.

The chain joins TRBV5-1 to TRBJ2-3; 12 bases agree with TRBD2. V lost 3 bases to trimming and J lost 1 base; unmatched junction nucleotides: 6. The germline V gene has CDR1 SGHRS and CDR2 YFSETQ. The CDR3 contains 17 residues. This chain's CDR3 is CASSSGLAGSRTDTQYF. CDR3 DNA: TGCGCCAGCAGCTCTGGACTAGCGGGGAGCCGCACAGATACGCAGTATTTT.

In DNA form, the CDR3 reads TGTGCCAGTAGTACTTCTGGGGCCAACGTCCTGACTTTC. It specifies CASSTSGANVLTF. The J gene is TRBJ2-6, the V gene TRBV19; D unclear. The CDR3 sequence is 13 residues long. V gave up 4 bases and J gave up 1 base, with 2 bases separating them. CDR1 is LNHDA and CDR2 is SQIVND in the germline V gene (reference sequence). Combining the CDR3 with reference TRBV19 and TRBJ2-6 gives the whole variable domain DGGITQSPKYLFRKEGQNVTLSCEQNLNHDAMYWYRQDPGQGLRLIYYSQIVNDFQKGDIAEGYSVSREKKESFPLTVTSAQKNPTAFYLCASSTSGANVLTFGAGSRLTVL.

This chain uses TRBV11-2 with TRBJ1-6; no reliable D call. V gave up 5 bases and J gave up 7 bases, with 15 bases separating them. Germline V gene sequence: CDR1 SGHAT, CDR2 FQNNGV. This CDR3 is 15 amino acids long. The CDR3 here is CASSSIRLANSPLHF. The CDR3 nucleotides read TGTGCCAGCAGCAGCATCAGGCTTGCAAATTCACCCCTCCACTTT.

The V call is TRBV6-5, the J call TRBJ2-5; either TRBD1 or TRBD2 may supply D (5 bases each). Germline CDR1 and CDR2: MNHEY and SVGAGI. This CDR3 contains 12 residues. V lost 8 bases and J lost 2, with 9 bases in between. The CDR3 DNA follows: TGTGCCAGCGGGTGGGGGCAAGAGACCCAGTACTTC. This sequence encodes CASGWGQETQYF.

This clone has a handful of counts. V and J are TRBV2 and TRBJ1-6, with D possibly being TRBD1 (6 bases). There are 13 residues in the CDR3. V was pared by 5 bases and J by 6 bases, with 8 bases between. Germline V gives CDR1 SNHLY, CDR2 FYNNEI. The CDR3 region has the DNA TGTGCCAGCAGTAGGGGGATTAATTCACCCCTCCACTTT. Its translation: CASSRGINSPLHF.

This chain connects TRBV28 to TRBJ2-5, with 10 bases aligning to TRBD2. CDR1 is MDHEN and CDR2 is SYDVKM in the germline V gene. V lost 6 bases to trimming and J lost 5 bases; unmatched junction nucleotides: 6. The CDR3 contains 14 residues. This chain's CDR3 is CASRATSGFETQYF. CDR3 DNA sequence: TGTGCCAGCAGGGCGACTAGCGGGTTTGAGACCCAGTACTTC.

Points on this clone: The sample holds other DNA sequences that translate to the same CDR3. The CDR3 DNA is TGCGCCAGCAGCTTGCGTCAGGTCGGCTATGGCTACACCTTC. Its translation is CASSLRQVGYGYTF. The chain couples TRBV5-1 to TRBJ1-2; D remains ambiguous. V lost 1 base, J lost 4 bases, and 11 bases lay in between. This CDR3 is built from 14 residues. CDR1 SGHRS and CDR2 YFSETQ come from the germline V gene.

This chain links TRBV27 with TRBJ2-3; D gene unclear. The CDR3 sequence is 14 residues long. Trimming took 2 bases from V and 2 from J, leaving 8 bases between them. Germline V gene data show CDR1 as MNHEY and CDR2 as SMNVEV (reference sequence). CDR3 sequence reads: CASSLLGSTDTQYF. CDR3 DNA sequence: TGTGCCAGCAGTTTACTCGGTTCCACAGATACGCAGTATTTT.

The rearrangement joins TRBV7-2 to TRBJ2-5; D is ambiguous. The length of the CDR3 is 16 residues. Trimming stripped 5 bases from V and 2 bases from J, with 18 bases between. Germline lookup yields CDR1 SGHTA and CDR2 FQGNSA. The CDR3 sequence is CASSPHRAQTQETQYF. CDR3 nucleotides: TGTGCCAGCAGCCCCCACAGAGCTCAAACTCAAGAGACCCAGTACTTC. Full variable domain (rest looked up from reference TRBV7-2 and TRBJ2-5): GAGVSQSPSNKVTEKGKDVELRCDPISGHTALYWYRQSLGQGLEFLIYFQGNSAPDKSGLPSDRFSAERTGGSVSTLTIQRTQQEDSAVYLCASSPHRAQTQETQYFGPGTRLLVL.

A few counts support this clone. This sample includes further DNA sequences coding for the same CDR3. The chain couples TRBV19 to TRBJ1-5; D unresolved. Germline values: CDR1 LNHDA, CDR2 SQIVND (reference sequence). The CDR3 consists of 14 residues. The V end was cut by 3 bases, the J end by 0 bases, with 6 bases between. CDR3 protein: CASSIRDSNQPQHF. The CDR3 nucleotides read TGTGCCAGTAGTATTCGAGATAGCAATCAGCCCCAGCATTTT. The whole variable domain, remainder taken from reference TRBV19 and TRBJ1-5, is DGGITQSPKYLFRKEGQNVTLSCEQNLNHDAMYWYRQDPGQGLRLIYYSQIVNDFQKGDIAEGYSVSREKKESFPLTVTSAQKNPTAFYLCASSIRDSNQPQHFGDGTRLSIL.